Below, 7 T cell receptor beta chains from the same sample are listed, as sequenced in a study of OX40 agonist ivuxolimab in advanced cancers. Sequencing was performed with immunoSEQ multiplex PCR; in TCRdb, only in-frame clones are kept and a portion is missing. The table lists some 45,000 clones, roughly nine tenths of them singletons. Specimen: CD4+ or CD8+ T cells sorted from blood, collected in a trial of the OX40 agonist ivuxolimab. The receptors shown here come from an adult with an advanced solid tumor such as melanoma, head and neck, liver or kidney cancer.

The chain links TRBV6-1 to TRBJ2-7; D is ambiguous. This CDR3 has 13 residues. Trimming took 0 bases from V and 3 from J, leaving 6 bases between them. Germline values: CDR1 MNHNS, CDR2 SASEGT. The chain's CDR3 is CASSEAASYEQYF. The CDR3 coding sequence is TGTGCCAGCAGTGAAGCCGCCAGCTACGAGCAGTACTTC.

The chain combines TRBV6-4 with TRBJ2-1; TRBD1 agrees at 7 bases. The V gene end was trimmed by 10 bases and the J gene end by 6 bases; junction bases not matched to a gene: 9. CDR1 and CDR2 from the germline V gene are MRHNA and SNTAGT. There are 13 residues in the CDR3. The CDR3: CATRTGSSNEQFF. CDR3 DNA sequence: TGTGCCACCCGGACAGGATCTTCCAATGAGCAGTTCTTC.

This clone occurred once. V and J are TRBV4-2 and TRBJ2-5; TRBD1 agrees at 7 bases. V dropped 5 bases and J dropped 2; count of bases not matched to a gene: 5. CDR1 is LGHNA, CDR2 YNFKEQ, per germline. CDR3 length equals 14 residues. CDR3 protein: CASSSRQGQETQYF. The CDR3 region has the DNA TGTGCCAGCAGCTCCCGACAGGGTCAAGAGACCCAGTACTTC.

The J gene is TRBJ2-1, the V gene TRBV28, with a tentative D call TRBD2 (6 bases). Per germline, CDR1 MDHEN and CDR2 SYDVKM. V lost 6 bases to trimming and J lost 4 bases, with 19 bases between them. The CDR3 extends over 16 amino acids. CDR3: CASSPPAGRWYNEQFF. The CDR3 DNA sequence: TGTGCCAGCAGCCCCCCCGCCGGGAGATGGTACAATGAGCAGTTCTTC. The entire variable domain, with the rest obtained from reference TRBV28 and TRBJ2-1, is as follows: DVKVTQSSRYLVKRTGEKVFLECVQDMDHENMFWYRQDPGLGLRLIYFSYDVKMKEKGDIPEGYSVSREKKERFSLILESASTNQTSMYLCASSPPAGRWYNEQFFGPGTRLTVL.

CDR3: CASSVGTGVNNEQFF. The CDR3 DNA sequence: TGTGCCAGCAGCGTCGGGACAGGGGTAAACAATGAGCAGTTCTTC. The chain carries TRBV7-6 and TRBJ2-1; 10 nucleotides agree with TRBD1. The CDR3 consists of 15 residues. Trimming took 5 bases from V and 5 from J; bases not matched to a gene: 6. Germline V gene lookup returns CDR1 SGHVS and CDR2 FNYEAQ.

The rearrangement uses TRBV20-1 and TRBJ2-7; D unresolved. The ends were cut back, 6 bases at V and 3 bases at J, with 9 bases in the middle. Germline V gene data show CDR1 as DFQATT and CDR2 as SNEGSKA (reference sequence). The CDR3 runs to 11 residues. The CDR3 nucleotides are TGCAGTGCCGCGACTGGCTACGAGCAGTACTTC. This codes for CSAATGYEQYF.

V is TRBV28 and J is TRBJ1-5; TRBD1 might be the D (5 bases). Trimming removed 3 bases at V and 7 bases at J, with 13 bases between. Germline loops: CDR1 MDHEN, CDR2 SYDVKM. The CDR3 runs 14 residues. CDR3 residues: CASSFDSRNQPQHF. As DNA, the CDR3 is TGTGCCAGCAGTTTTGACAGTAGGAACCAGCCCCAGCATTTT.